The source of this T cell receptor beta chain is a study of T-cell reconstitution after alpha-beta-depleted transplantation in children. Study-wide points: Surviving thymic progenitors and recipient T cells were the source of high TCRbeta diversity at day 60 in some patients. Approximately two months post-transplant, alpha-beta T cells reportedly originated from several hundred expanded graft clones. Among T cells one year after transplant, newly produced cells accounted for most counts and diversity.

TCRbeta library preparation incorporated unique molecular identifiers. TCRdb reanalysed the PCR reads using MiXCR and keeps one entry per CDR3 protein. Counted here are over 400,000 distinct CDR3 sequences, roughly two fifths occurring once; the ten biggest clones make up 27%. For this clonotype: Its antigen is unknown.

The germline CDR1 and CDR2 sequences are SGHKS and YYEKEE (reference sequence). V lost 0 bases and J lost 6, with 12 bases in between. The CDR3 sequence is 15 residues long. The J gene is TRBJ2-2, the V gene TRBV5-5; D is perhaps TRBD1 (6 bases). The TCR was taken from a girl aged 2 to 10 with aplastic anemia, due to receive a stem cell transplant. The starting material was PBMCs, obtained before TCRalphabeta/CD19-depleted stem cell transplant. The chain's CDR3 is CASSLGGAGAGELFF. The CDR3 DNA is TGTGCCAGCAGCTTGGGAGGCGCAGGGGCCGGGGAGCTGTTTTTT.